This T cell receptor (beta chain) was recorded in a study of blood T cell repertoires in COVID-19 (dated by TCRdb to 2020 to 2021). General notes on the study: The collaborator samples originated in the United States, Italy and Spain and spanned the acute and convalescent phases of COVID-19. The dataset comprised deeply sampled blood TCRbeta repertoires from subjects exposed to, actively infected with, or recovered from COVID-19. Sample metadata almost always included a de-identified subject ID, COVID-19 status, age in years and sex. The repertoires were released in a freely available public database intended as a resource for research on the immune response to SARS-CoV-2. The material from the prospective study consisted of cDNA or gDNA derived from T cells, B-cell-depleted T cells, or PBMCs. HLA class I and class II types, where available, came from metadata supplied by the sample provider rather than from assay-based typing. The samples were drawn from the first 160 participants of the ongoing ImmuneRACE study and from 950 to 1,500 subjects provided by 6 global collaborators. On the study overall, not on this receptor specifically: The quantity of clinical and demographic metadata differed by source and by participant and was supplied without curation.

Comment on this clone: Its antigen specificity is not known. The input lacks base qualities; no much larger clone sits a single base away.

V is cut by 0 bases and J by 5 bases, and the space between the germline ends is 10 bases. CDR1 and CDR2 are drawn from the germline V gene: MNHEY, SVGAGI. Reading from cysteine to phenylalanine, the CDR3 counts 14 amino acids. The entry retains the CDR3 DNA only, 42 bases that are in frame from base 1. The collaborating institutions used their own protocols to collect whole blood in K2EDTA tubes. For TCRbeta analysis, collaborator samples were shipped as frozen whole blood, as isolated PBMCs, or as DNA extracted from either sample type. TCRbeta CDR3 regions were amplified from genomic DNA using the immunoSEQ Assay, a bias-controlled multiplex PCR. For the original study's pipeline: The number of nucleated cells in each sample was estimated from the amplification of reference gene primers within the assay. To quantify the absolute abundance of each unique TCRbeta CDR3 rearrangement, sequence reads were collapsed and filtered. For each sample, productive Simpson clonality was calculated as the square root of Simpson's diversity index over productive rearrangements. In its TCRdb copy, this immuneACCESS table keeps in-frame sequences only and misses some clones. Where compared with another copy, unresolved V genes explain less than half of these, and the others have no known cause. That table is the source of V, J and clone size, and D and trimming were worked out from the DNA. The sample table records roughly 220,000 clones; around 87% of these occur just once. Approximately 3% of the sample is taken by the ten largest.

The TCR sequence derives from a man aged 55 to 70 with acute or convalescent COVID-19. The sequenced sample consisted of peripheral blood. This receptor chain uses TRBV6-5 and TRBJ2-5; there is no confident call for the D gene. At the DNA level, the sequence is TGTGCCAGCAGTTACTCTGCCCCGCGGGAGACCCAGTACTTC. The resulting protein is CASSYSAPRETQYF.